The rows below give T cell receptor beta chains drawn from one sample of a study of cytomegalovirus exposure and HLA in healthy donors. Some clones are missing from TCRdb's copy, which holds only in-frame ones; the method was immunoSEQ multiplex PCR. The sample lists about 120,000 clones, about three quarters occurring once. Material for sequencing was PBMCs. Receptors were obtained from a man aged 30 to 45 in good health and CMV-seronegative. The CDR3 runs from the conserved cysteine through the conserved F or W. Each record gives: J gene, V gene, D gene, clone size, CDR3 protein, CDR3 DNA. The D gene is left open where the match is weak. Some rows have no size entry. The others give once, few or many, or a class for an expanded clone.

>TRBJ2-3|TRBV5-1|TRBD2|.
CASSLSGLAGGTDTQYF
TGCGCCAGCAGCTTGTCGGGACTAGCGGGGGGCACAGATACGCAGTATTTT
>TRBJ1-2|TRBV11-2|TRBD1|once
CASSSRVGQGNYGYTF
TGTGCCAGCAGCTCCCGTGTGGGACAGGGGAACTATGGCTACACCTTC
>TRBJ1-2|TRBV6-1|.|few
CASSPVGGRLYGYTF
TGTGCCAGCAGCCCGGTCGGGGGACGTCTCTATGGCTACACCTTC
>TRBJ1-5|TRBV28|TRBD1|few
CASSFGQGGQPQHF
TGTGCCAGCAGCTTCGGACAGGGCGGCCAGCCCCAGCATTTT
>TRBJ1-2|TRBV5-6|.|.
CASSLYAGANYGYTF
TGTGCCAGCAGCTTGTACGCAGGTGCTAACTATGGCTACACCTTC
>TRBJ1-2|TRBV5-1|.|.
CASSSVGPGLRDGYTF
TGCGCCAGCAGCTCGGTTGGGCCGGGATTGCGCGATGGCTACACCTTC
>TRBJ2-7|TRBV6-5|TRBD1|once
CASSYSEGQGMYEQYF
TGTGCCAGCAGTTACTCGGAAGGACAGGGAATGTACGAGCAGTACTTC
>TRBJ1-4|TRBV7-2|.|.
CASSLGRATNEKLSF
TGTGCCAGCAGCTTAGGGAGGGCAACTAATGAAAAACTGTCTTTT
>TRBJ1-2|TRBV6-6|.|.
CASSYSAGLGGYTF
TGTGCCAGCAGTTACTCAGCAGGGCTTGGTGGCTACACCTTC
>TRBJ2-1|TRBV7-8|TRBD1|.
CASSSRQGRNEQFF
TGTGCCAGCAGCTCGAGACAGGGGAGGAATGAGCAGTTCTTC
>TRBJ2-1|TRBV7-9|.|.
CASSSPGFNEQFF
TGTGCCAGCAGCTCACCCGGGTTTAATGAGCAGTTCTTC
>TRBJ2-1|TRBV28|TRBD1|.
CASRTVRGHSYNEQFF
TGTGCCAGCAGGACCGTGAGGGGGCATTCCTACAATGAGCAGTTCTTC
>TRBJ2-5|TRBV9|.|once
CASSQSGQETQYF
TGTGCCAGCAGCCAGTCGGGGCAAGAGACCCAGTACTTC
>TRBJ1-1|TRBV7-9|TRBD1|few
CASSPDRGRTNTEAFF
TGTGCCAGCAGTCCTGACAGGGGGCGGACGAACACTGAAGCTTTCTTT
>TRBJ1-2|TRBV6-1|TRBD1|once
CASSAKGQGSGYTF
TGTGCCAGCAGTGCTAAGGGACAGGGAAGCGGCTACACCTTC
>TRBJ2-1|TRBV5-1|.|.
CASSQTGTYHNEQFF
TGCGCCAGCAGCCAAACCGGGACATATCACAATGAGCAGTTCTTC
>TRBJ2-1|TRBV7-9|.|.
CASSPWSVRGYNEQFF
TGTGCCAGCAGCCCTTGGTCGGTTAGGGGATACAATGAGCAGTTCTTC
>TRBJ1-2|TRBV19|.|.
CASSAAANYGYTF
TGTGCCAGTAGCGCCGCAGCTAACTATGGCTACACCTTC
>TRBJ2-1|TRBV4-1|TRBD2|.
CASSQDPRGSGGRNNEQFF
TGCGCCAGCAGCCAAGATCCCCGTGGAAGCGGGGGGCGAAACAATGAGCAGTTCTTC
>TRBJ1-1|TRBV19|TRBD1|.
CASSIRGTGGNTEAFF
TGTGCCAGTAGTATTCGGGGGACAGGGGGAAACACTGAAGCTTTCTTT
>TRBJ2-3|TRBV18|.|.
CASSRYRGGRTDTQYF
TGTGCCAGCTCACGGTATAGGGGGGGACGCACAGATACGCAGTATTTT
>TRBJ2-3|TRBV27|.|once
CASSNRGQKGITDTQYF
TGTGCCAGCAGCAACCGCGGACAGAAGGGGATCACAGATACGCAGTATTTT
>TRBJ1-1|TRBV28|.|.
CASSPWRITNTEAFF
TGTGCCAGCAGTCCTTGGAGGATTACTAACACTGAAGCTTTCTTT
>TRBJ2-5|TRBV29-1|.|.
CSVEPGRGGNQETQYF
TGCAGCGTTGAGCCGGGTCGAGGGGGTAATCAGGAGACCCAGTACTTC